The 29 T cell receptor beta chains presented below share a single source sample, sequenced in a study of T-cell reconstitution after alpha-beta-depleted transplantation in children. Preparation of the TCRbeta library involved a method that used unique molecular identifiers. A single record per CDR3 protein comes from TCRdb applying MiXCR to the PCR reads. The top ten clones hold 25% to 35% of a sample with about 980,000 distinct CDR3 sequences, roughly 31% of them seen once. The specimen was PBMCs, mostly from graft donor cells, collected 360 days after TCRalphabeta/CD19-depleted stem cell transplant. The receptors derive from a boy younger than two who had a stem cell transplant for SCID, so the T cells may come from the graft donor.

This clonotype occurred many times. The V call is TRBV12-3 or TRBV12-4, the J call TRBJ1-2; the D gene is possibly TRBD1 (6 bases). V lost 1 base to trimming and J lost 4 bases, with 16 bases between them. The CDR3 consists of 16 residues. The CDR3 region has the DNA TGTGCCAGCAGTTTAGGGTCCACCAGGGGACGCTATGGCTACACCTTC. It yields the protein CASSLGSTRGRYGYTF.

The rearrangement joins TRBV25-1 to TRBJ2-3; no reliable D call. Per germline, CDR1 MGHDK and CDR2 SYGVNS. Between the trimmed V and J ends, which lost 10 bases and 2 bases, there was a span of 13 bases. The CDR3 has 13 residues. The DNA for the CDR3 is TGTGCCACCAGCCGGCAGTTCACAGATACGCAGTATTTT. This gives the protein CATSRQFTDTQYF.

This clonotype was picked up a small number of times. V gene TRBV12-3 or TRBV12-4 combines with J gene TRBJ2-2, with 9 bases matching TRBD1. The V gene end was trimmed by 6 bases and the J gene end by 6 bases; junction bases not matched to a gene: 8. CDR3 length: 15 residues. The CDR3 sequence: CASRSGTGRPGELFF. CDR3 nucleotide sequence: TGTGCCAGCAGATCCGGGACAGGGAGGCCCGGGGAGCTGTTTTTT.

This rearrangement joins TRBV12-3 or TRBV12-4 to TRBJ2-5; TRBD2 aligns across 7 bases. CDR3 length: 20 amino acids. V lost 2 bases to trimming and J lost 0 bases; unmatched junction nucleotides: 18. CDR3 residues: CASSLIRLAATRPYQETQYF. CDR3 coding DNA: TGTGCCAGCAGTTTAATACGACTAGCAGCCACCCGCCCGTACCAAGAGACCCAGTACTTC.

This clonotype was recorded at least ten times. Written as DNA, the CDR3 is TGTGCCAGCAGTTTATCCGGGACATTATACAATGAGCAGTTCTTC. Translation: CASSLSGTLYNEQFF. The rearrangement links TRBV28 to TRBJ2-1; tentatively, D is TRBD1 (6 bases). Trimming shortened V by 1 base and J by 4 bases, and 11 bases separated the two germline ends. CDR1 is MDHEN, CDR2 SYDVKM, per germline. CDR3 length: 15 amino acids.

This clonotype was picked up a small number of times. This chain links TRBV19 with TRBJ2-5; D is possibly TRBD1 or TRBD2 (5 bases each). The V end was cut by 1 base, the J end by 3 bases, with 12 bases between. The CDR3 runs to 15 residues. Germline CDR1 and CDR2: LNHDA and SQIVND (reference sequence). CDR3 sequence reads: CASSIAGVREETQYF. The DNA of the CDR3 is TGTGCCAGTAGTATAGCCGGGGTCAGGGAAGAGACCCAGTACTTC.

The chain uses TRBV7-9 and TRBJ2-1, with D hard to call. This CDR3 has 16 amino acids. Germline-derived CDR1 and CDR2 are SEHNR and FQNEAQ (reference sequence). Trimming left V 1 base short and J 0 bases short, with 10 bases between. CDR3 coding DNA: TGTGCCAGCAGCTTAGGTACGGTAGACTCCTACAATGAGCAGTTCTTC. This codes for CASSLGTVDSYNEQFF.

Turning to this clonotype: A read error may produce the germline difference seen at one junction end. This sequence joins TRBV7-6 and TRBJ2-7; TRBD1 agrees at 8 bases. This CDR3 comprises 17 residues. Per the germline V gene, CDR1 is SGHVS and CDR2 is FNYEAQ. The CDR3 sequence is CASSLDPDRALIGERYF. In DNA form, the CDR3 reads TGTGCCAGCAGCTTAGATCCGGACAGGGCCCTTATTGGCGAGCGGTACTTC. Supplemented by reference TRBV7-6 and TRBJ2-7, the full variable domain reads GAGVSQSPRYKVTKRGQDVALRCDPISGHVSLYWYRQALGQGPEFLTYFNYEAQQDKSGLPNDRFSAERPEGSISTLTIQRTEQRDSAMYRCASSLDPDRALIGERYFGPGTRLTVT.

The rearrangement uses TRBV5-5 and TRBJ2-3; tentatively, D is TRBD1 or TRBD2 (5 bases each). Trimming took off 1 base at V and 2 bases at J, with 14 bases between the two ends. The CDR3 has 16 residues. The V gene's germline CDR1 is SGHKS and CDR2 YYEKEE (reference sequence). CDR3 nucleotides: TGTGCCAGCAGCTTGTGGGAAGGGACCAACACAGATACGCAGTATTTT. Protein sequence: CASSLWEGTNTDTQYF.

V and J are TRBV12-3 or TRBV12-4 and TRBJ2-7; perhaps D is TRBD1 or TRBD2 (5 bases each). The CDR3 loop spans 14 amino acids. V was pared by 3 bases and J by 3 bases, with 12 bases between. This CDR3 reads CASSFGGANYEQYF. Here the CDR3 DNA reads TGTGCCAGCAGTTTTGGGGGAGCCAACTACGAGCAGTACTTC.

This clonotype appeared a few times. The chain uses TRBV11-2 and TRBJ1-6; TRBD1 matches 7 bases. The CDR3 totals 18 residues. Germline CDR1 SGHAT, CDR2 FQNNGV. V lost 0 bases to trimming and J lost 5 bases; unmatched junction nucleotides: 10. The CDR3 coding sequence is TGTGCCAGCAGCTTAGATCTAAGTGGGACAGCCAATAATTCACCCCTCCACTTT. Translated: CASSLDLSGTANNSPLHF.

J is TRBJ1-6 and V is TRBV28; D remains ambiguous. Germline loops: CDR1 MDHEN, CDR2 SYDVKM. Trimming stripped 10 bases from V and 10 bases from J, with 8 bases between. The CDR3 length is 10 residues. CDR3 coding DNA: TGTGCCACCCACGGGTCACCCCTCCACTTT. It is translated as CATHGSPLHF.

The chain's CDR3 is CANPLAGELFF. The CDR3 nucleotides are TGTGCCAACCCTCTGGCCGGGGAGCTGTTTTTT. The V gene is TRBV27, the J gene TRBJ2-2; no definite D call. The CDR3 is 11 residues long. With 10 bases removed from V and 6 bases from J, the gap between germline ends came to 9 bases. Germline CDR1 MNHEY, CDR2 SMNVEV (reference sequence).

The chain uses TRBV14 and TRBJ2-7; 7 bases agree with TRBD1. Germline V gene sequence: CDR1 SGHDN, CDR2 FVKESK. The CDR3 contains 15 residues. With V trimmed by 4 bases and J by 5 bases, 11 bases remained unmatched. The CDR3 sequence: CASSPRTGVMHEQYF. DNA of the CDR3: TGTGCCAGCAGCCCTCGGACAGGAGTGATGCACGAGCAGTACTTC.

In DNA, the CDR3 is TGTGCCAGCAGCTTGGGTGACAGGGTCATGAACACTGAAGCTTTCTTT. Residues: CASSLGDRVMNTEAFF. J is TRBJ1-1 and V is TRBV7-3; 7 bases match TRBD1. The V gene's germline CDR1 is SGHTA and CDR2 FQGTGA. This CDR3 spans 16 amino acids. V shed 3 bases and J 0 bases; nucleotides not matched to a gene: 7.

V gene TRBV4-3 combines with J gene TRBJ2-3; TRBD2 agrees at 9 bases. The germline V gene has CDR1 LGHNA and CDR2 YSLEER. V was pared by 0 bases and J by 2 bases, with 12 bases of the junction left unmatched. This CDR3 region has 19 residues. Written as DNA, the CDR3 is TGCGCCAGCAGCCAAGATTGGGACCCCCTAGCGGGGTTCACAGATACGCAGTATTTT. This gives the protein CASSQDWDPLAGFTDTQYF.

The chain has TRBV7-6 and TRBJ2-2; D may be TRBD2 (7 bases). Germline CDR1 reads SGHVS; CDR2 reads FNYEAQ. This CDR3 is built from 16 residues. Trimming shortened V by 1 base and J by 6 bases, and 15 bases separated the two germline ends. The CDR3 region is CASSLEWGGRSGELFF. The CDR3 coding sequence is TGTGCCAGCAGCTTAGAGTGGGGGGGCCGTTCCGGGGAGCTGTTTTTT.

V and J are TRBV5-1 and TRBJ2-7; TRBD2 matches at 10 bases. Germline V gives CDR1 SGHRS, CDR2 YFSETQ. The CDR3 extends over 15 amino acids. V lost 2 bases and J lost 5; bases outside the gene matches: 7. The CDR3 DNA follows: TGCGCCAGCAGCTTCCAGCGGGGGGGTATGGACGAGCAGTACTTC. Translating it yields CASSFQRGGMDEQYF.

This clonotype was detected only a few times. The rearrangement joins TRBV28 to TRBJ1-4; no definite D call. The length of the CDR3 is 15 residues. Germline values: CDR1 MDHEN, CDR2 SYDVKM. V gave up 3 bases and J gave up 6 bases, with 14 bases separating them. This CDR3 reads CASSFGSLGDEKLFF. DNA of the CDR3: TGTGCCAGCAGTTTCGGCAGCCTGGGTGATGAAAAACTGTTTTTT.

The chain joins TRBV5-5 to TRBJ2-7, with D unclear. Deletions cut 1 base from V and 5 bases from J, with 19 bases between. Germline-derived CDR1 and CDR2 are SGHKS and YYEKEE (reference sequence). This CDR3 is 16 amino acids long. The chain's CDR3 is CASSLRYWGLVNEQYF. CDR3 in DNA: TGTGCCAGCAGCTTGAGATATTGGGGTTTAGTAAACGAGCAGTACTTC.

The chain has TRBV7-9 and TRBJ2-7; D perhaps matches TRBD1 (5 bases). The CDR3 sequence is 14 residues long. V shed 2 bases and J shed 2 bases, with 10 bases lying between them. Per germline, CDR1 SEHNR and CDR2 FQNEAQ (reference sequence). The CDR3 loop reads CASSLMTDTYEQYF. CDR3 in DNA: TGTGCCAGCAGCTTAATGACAGATACCTACGAGCAGTACTTC.

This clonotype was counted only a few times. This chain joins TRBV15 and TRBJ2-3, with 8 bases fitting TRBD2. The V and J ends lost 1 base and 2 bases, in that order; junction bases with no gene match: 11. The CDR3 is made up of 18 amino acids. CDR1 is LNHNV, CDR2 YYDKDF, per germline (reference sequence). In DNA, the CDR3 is TGTGCCACCAGCAGAGGAGGGGGTAGCGGGGTAGCCACAGATACGCAGTATTTT. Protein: CATSRGGGSGVATDTQYF.

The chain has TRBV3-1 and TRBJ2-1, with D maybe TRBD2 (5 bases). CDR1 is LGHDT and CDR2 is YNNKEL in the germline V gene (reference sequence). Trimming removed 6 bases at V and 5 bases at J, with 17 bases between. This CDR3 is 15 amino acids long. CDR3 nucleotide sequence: TGTGCCAGCAGTCCCTTGGGCCTAGCCAACAATGAGCAGTTCTTC. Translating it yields CASSPLGLANNEQFF.

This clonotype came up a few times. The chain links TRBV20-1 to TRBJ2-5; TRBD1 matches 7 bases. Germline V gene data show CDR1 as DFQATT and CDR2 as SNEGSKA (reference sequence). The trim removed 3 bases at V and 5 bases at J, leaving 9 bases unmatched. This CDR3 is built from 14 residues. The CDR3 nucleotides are TGCAGTGCTAGTGGTGACAGGGCGTGGGAGACCCAGTACTTC. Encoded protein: CSASGDRAWETQYF.

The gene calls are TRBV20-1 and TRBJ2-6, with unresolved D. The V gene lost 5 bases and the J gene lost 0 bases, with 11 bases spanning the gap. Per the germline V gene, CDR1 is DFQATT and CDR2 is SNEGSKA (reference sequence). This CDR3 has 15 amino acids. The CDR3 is CSALPLGSGANVLTF. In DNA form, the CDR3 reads TGCAGTGCTCTTCCCCTTGGCTCTGGGGCCAACGTCCTGACTTTC.

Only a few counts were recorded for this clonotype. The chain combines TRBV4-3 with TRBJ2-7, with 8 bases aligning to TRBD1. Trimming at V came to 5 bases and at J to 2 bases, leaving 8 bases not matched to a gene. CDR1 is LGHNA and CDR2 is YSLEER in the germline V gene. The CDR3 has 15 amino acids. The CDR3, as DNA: TGCGCCAGCAGCTATCAATACAGGGGGACCTACGAGCAGTACTTC. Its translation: CASSYQYRGTYEQYF.

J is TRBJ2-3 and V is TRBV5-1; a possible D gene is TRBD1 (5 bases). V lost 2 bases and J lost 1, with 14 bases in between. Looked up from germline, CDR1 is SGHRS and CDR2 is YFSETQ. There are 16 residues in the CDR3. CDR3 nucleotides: TGCGCCAGCAGCTTTACAGGAAGAGACGGCACAGATACGCAGTATTTT. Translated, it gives CASSFTGRDGTDTQYF.

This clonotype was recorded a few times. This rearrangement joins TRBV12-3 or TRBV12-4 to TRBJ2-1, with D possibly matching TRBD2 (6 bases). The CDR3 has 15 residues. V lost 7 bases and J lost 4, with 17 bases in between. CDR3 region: CASNSQGLLYNEQFF. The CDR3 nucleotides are TGTGCCAGCAATTCCCAGGGACTGCTATACAATGAGCAGTTCTTC.

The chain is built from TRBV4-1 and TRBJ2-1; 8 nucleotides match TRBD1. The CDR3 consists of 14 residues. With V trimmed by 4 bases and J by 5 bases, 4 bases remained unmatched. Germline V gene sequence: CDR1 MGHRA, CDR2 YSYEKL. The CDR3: CASSRQGPNNEQFF. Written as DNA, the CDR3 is TGCGCCAGCAGCCGACAGGGGCCTAACAATGAGCAGTTCTTC.